Sequencing of this T cell receptor beta chain was carried out in a study of CXCR3-negative and CXCR3-positive naive CD8 T cells. Study-level points and caveats: Diversity ran similarly high across both naive subsets but far lower in memory CD8+ cells. A higher hydrophobicity marked the TRB CDR3s of CXCR3-positive naive cells versus CXCR3-negative naive cells.

Carrying UMI labels, the TRB cDNA libraries were prepared through 5' RACE. TCRdb reanalyzed the 5' RACE reads and collapses them to one entry per CDR3 protein, without DNA. The data show over 100,000 distinct CDR3 sequences, and the top ten clones hold around 0.5%. Sorts performed in triplicate captured 250,000 to 350,000 cells each from every CD8+ T cell subset. Worth noting for this clonotype: Its specificity is not known.

This clonotype was obtained from a human donor in good health. Some clones in this sample may be carry-over from other donors' samples. Sequencing input: naive CXCR3- CD8+ T cells from blood. As to subset: CD45RO-CCR7+CD27+CD95- naive CD8+ T cells lacking CXCR3 (TNR3-).

CDR3 in amino acids: CASSQEWQEETQYF. The gene calls are TRBV3-1 and TRBJ2-5. CDR1 and CDR2 from the germline V gene are LGHDT and YNNKEL (reference sequence). The CDR3 has 14 residues.